The source of this T cell receptor (beta chain) is a study of T cell repertoires in cytomegalovirus infection (dated by TCRdb to between 2019 and 2020). Regarding the research as a whole: The peptide stimulations were aimed at well-studied HLA-B-restricted epitopes as well as recently identified HLA-C-restricted CMV epitopes, whose presentation resists viral immunomodulation. Because public TCR beta signatures pointed to carriage of CMV infection together with the matching HLA type, the HLA type of each donor mattered for the analysis. Study-wide findings and limitations: Cumulative frequency of public TCR beta family members discriminated carriers of CMV infection plus the relevant HLA type in this cohort and an independent approximately 360-donor cohort. The ex vivo response was dominated by HLA-C-restricted CMV-specific TCR beta clonotypes, and the single most frequent clonotype in two of eight donors was supplied by these HLA-C-restricted clonotypes.

There are a few counts of this clonotype. What antigen it recognizes has not been identified. Base qualities are not provided; no much larger clone lies one nucleotide away. CDR1 LGHDT and CDR2 YNNKEL are derived from the germline V gene (reference sequence). Including cysteine and phenylalanine, the CDR3 has 17 amino acids. Of the read, only the CDR3 DNA is kept; its 51 bases are in frame from base 1. V trim: 2 bases; J trim: 2 bases; unmatched bases: 4. Sequencing used an Illumina HiSeq 1500. Clones were called with MiXCR by TCRdb after fastp trimmed the public reads at Q25, and only in-frame beta chains were retained. Each record represents a unique CDR3 protein, reported with the most common genes and DNA among its rows. This sample comprises 700,000 to 850,000 distinct CDR3 sequences, 30% to 35% of them detected only once. Around 12% of the sample comes from the top ten. The treatment or condition label here, explained by the study, means: in vitro stimulation with specific CMV peptide epitopes to enrich CMV-specific T cells.

The TCR was taken from a human donor in good health (CMV status not recorded). Some clones in this sample may be carry-over from other donors' samples. Sequenced material: cultured CD8+ T cells from PBMCs, taken from culture after CMV antigen stimulation. The chain is made from TRBV3-1 and TRBJ1-6; TRBD1 agrees with 9 junctional bases. The base sequence is TGTGCCAGCAGCCAACCACAGGGGGCAACCTATAATTCACCCCTCCACTTT. It translates to CASSQPQGATYNSPLHF.